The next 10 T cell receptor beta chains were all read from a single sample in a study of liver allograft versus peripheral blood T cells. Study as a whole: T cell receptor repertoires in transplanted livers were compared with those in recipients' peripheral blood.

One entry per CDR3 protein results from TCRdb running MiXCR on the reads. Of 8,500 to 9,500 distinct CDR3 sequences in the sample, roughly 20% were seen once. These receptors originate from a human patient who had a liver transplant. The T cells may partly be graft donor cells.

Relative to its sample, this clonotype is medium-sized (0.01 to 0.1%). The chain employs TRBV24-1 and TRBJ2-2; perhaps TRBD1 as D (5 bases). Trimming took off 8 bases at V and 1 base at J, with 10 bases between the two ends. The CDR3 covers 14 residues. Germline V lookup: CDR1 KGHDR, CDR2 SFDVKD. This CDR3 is CATMDTKNTGELFF. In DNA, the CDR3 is TGTGCCACCATGGACACTAAGAACACCGGGGAGCTGTTTTTT.

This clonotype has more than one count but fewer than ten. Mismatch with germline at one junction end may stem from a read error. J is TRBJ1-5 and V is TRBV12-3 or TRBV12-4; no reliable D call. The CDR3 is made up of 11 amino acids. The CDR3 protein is CASSPAPGPRF. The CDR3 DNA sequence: TGTGCCAGCAGCCCGGCCCCCGGGCCGCGTTTT.

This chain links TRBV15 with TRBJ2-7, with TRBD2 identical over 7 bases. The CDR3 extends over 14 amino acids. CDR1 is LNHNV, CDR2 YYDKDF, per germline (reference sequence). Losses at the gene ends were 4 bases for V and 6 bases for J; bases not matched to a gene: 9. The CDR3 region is CATSTLADPSEQYF. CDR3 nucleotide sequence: TGTGCCACCAGCACGCTAGCGGACCCGTCCGAGCAGTACTTC.

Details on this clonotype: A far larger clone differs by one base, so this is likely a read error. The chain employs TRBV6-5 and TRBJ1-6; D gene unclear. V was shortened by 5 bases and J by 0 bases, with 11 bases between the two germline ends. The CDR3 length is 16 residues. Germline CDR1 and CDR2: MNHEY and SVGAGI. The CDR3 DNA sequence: TGTGCCAGCAGTCGAGAGCTAGACTCCTATAATTCACCCCTCCACTTT. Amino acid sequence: CASSRELDSYNSPLHF.

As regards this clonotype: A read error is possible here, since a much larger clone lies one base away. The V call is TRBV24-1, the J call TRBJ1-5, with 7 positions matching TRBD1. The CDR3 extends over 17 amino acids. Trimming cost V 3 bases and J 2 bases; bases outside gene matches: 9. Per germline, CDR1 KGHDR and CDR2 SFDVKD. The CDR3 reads CATSDRQGLIGNQPQHF. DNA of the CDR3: TGTGCCACCAGTGATAGACAGGGCTTGATCGGCAATCAGCCCCAGCATTTT.

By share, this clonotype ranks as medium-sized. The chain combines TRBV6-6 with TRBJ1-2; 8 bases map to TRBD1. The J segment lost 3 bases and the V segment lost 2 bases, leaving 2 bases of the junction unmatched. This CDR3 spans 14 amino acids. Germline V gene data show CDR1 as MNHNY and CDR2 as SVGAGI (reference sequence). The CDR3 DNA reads TGTGCCAGCAGTTACACGACAGGGGACTATGGCTACACCTTC. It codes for CASSYTTGDYGYTF.

The CDR3 loop reads CASSSDTVSRGGYTF. CDR3 bases: TGTGCCAGCAGTTCCGATACAGTCTCCCGGGGTGGCTACACCTTC. The chain combines TRBV28 with TRBJ1-2; unclear D gene. The CDR3 contains 15 residues. V lost 4 bases and J lost 7, with 19 bases in between. The germline CDR1 and CDR2 sequences are MDHEN and SYDVKM.

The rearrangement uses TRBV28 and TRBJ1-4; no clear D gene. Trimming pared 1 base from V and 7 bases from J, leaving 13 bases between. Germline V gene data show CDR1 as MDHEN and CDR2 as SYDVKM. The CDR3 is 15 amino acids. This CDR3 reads CASSLSEGGGEKLFF. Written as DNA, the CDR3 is TGTGCCAGCAGTTTATCTGAGGGAGGCGGTGAAAAACTGTTTTTT.

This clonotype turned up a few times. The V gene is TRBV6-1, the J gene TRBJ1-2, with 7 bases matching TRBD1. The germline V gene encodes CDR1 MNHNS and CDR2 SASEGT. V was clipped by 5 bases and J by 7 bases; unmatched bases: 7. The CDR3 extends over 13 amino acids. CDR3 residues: CASSKGGAGGYTF. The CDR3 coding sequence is TGTGCCAGCAGTAAAGGGGGCGCGGGTGGCTACACCTTC.

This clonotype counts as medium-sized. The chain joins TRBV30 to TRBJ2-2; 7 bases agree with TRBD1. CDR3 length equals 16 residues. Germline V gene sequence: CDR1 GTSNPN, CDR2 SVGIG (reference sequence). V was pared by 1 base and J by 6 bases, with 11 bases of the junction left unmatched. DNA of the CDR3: TGTGCCTGGAGTGATTTTGGGACAGCCGGACCCGGGGAGCTGTTTTTT. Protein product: CAWSDFGTAGPGELFF.